This TCR beta chain was sequenced in a study of blood T cell repertoires in COVID-19. The V segment lost 0 bases and the J segment 4 bases; nucleotides outside the gene matches: 10. The CDR3 is 16 amino acids. The germline V gene encodes CDR1 SGDLS and CDR2 YYNGEE. Some clones are missing from TCRdb's copy, which holds only in-frame ones; the method was immunoSEQ multiplex PCR. The table has roughly 97,000 clones, 85% to 90% seen once. The TCR was taken from a human donor in a cohort sampled during active COVID-19. Input material: peripheral blood. The chain has TRBV9 and TRBJ2-7, with 7 bases identical to TRBD1. This CDR3 is CASSVGQGELGYEQYF. The CDR3 DNA sequence: TGTGCCAGCAGCGTAGGACAGGGAGAATTGGGGTACGAGCAGTACTTC.